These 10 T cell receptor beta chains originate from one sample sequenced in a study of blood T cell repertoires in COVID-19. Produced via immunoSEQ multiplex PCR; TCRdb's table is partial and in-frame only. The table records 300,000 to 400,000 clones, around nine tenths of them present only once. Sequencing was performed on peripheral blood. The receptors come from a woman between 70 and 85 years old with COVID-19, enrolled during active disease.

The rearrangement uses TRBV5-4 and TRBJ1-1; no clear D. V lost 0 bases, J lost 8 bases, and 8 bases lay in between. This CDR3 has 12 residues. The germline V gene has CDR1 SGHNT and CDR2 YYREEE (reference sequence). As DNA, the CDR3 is TGTGCCAGCAGCTTGGGGACTGAAGAAGCTTTCTTT. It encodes CASSLGTEEAFF.

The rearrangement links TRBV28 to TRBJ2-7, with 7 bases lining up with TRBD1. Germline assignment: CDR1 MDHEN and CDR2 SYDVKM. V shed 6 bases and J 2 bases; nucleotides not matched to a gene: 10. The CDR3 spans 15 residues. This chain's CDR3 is CASSYRGSRAYEQYF. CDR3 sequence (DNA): TGTGCCAGCAGCTACAGGGGAAGTAGGGCCTACGAGCAGTACTTC.

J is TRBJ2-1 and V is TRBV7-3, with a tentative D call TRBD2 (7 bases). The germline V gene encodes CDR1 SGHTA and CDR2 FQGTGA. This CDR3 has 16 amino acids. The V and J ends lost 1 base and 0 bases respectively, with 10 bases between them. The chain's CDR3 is CASSLNAGASYNEQFF. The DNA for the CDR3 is TGTGCCAGCAGCTTAAATGCGGGGGCCTCCTACAATGAGCAGTTCTTC.

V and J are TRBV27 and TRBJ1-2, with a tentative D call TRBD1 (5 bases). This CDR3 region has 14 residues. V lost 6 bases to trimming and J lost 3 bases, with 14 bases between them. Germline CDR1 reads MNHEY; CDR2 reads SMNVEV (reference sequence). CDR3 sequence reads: CASRPAGGDYGYTF. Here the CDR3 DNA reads TGTGCCAGCAGACCGGCCGGGGGAGACTATGGCTACACCTTC.

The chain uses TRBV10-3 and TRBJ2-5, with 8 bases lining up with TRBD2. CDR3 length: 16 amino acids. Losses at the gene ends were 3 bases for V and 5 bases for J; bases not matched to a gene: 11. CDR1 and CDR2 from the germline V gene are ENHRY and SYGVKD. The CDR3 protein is CAISDGAGEVEETQYF. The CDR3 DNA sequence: TGTGCCATCAGTGACGGAGCGGGGGAGGTCGAGGAGACCCAGTACTTC.

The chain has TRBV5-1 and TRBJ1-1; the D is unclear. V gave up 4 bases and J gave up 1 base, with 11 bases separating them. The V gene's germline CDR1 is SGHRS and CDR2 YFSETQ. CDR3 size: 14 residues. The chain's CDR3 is CASSEDFRNTEAFF. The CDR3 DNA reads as TGCGCCAGCAGCGAGGACTTCCGGAACACTGAAGCTTTCTTT.

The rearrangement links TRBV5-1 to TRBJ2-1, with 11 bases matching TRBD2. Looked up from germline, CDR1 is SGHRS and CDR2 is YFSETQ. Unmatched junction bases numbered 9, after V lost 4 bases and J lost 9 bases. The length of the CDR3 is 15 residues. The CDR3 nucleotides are TGCGCCAGCAGCCTGGGCCCTAGCGGGGGGCCTGAGCAGTTCTTC. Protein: CASSLGPSGGPEQFF.

DNA for the CDR3: TGTGCCAGCAGCAAAGAGGACACGACTGAAGGTTGGCACATTCAGTACTTC. This codes for CASSKEDTTEGWHIQYF. V and J are TRBV21-1 and TRBJ2-4; TRBD1 is taken as the D call from the table, unchecked against the DNA. TRBV21-1 represents a pseudogene. This CDR3 contains 17 residues.

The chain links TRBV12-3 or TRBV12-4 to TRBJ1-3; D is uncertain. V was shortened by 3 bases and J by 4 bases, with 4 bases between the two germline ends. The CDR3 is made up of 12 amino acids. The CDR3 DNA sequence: TGTGCCAGCAGTTTGAGGGGAAACACCATATATTTT. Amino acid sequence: CASSLRGNTIYF.

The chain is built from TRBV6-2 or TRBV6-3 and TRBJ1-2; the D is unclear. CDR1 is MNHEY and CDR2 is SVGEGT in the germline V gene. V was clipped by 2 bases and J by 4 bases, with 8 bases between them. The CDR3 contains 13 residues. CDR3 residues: CASSYPGIYGYTF. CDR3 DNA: TGTGCCAGCAGTTACCCCGGGATCTATGGCTACACCTTC.